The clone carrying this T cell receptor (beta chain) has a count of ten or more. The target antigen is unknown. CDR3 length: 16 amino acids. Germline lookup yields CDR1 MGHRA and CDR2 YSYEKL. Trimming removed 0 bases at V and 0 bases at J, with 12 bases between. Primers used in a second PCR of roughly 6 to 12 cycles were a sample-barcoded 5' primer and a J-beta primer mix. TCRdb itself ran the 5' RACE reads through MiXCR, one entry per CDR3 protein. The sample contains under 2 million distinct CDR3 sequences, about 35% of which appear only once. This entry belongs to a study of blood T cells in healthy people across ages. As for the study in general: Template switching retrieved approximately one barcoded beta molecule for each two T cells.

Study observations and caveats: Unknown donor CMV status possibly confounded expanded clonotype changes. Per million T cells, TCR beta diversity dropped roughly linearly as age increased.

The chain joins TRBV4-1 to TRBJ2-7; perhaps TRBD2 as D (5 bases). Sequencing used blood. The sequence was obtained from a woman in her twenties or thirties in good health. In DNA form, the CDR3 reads TGCGCCAGCAGCCAAGATTCTGGGGAGAGCTCCTACGAGCAGTACTTC. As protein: CASSQDSGESSYEQYF.